The 23 T cell receptor beta chains given below trace back to one sample, sequenced in a study of OX40 agonist ivuxolimab in advanced cancers. Produced via immunoSEQ multiplex PCR; TCRdb's table is partial and in-frame only. The sample holds fewer than 70,000 clones, roughly 82% seen once. Sequenced material: CD4+ or CD8+ T cells sorted from blood, taken in a trial of the OX40 agonist ivuxolimab. Receptor source: an adult with an advanced solid tumor such as melanoma, head and neck, liver or kidney cancer.

A note on this clone: The same CDR3 also results from other DNA sequences found in this sample. The chain uses TRBV2 and TRBJ2-1; the match to TRBD2 covers 10 bases. Germline-derived CDR1 and CDR2 are SNHLY and FYNNEI. J was trimmed by 3 bases and V by 4 bases; bases with no gene match: 3. The CDR3 spans 15 residues. The CDR3 protein is CASSAERGGYNEQFF. The CDR3 nucleotides are TGTGCCAGCAGTGCAGAGCGGGGGGGCTACAATGAGCAGTTCTTC.

V is TRBV7-8 and J is TRBJ1-5; a possible D gene is TRBD1 (5 bases). V was pared by 5 bases and J by 6 bases, with 17 bases between. CDR3 length equals 15 residues. CDR1 and CDR2 from the germline V gene are SGHVS and FQNEAQ. The CDR3 DNA reads TGTGCCAGCAGCCTAAGTGGAGGGGTTGTTCAGCCCCAGCATTTT. Its translation is CASSLSGGVVQPQHF. Variable domain in full (rest from reference TRBV7-8 and TRBJ1-5): GAGVSQSPRYKVAKRGQDVALRCDPISGHVSLFWYQQALGQGPEFLTYFQNEAQLDKSGLPSDRFFAERPEGSVSTLKIQRTQQEDSAVYLCASSLSGGVVQPQHFGDGTRLSIL.

The chain employs TRBV28 and TRBJ1-5, with 7 bases fitting TRBD1. CDR3 length equals 15 residues. The V gene end was trimmed by 8 bases and the J gene end by 3 bases; junction bases not matched to a gene: 10. Germline V lookup: CDR1 MDHEN, CDR2 SYDVKM. The CDR3 bases are TGTGCCAGCCGGGAGGGGGCTCACATCAATCAGCCCCAGCATTTT. Encoded protein: CASREGAHINQPQHF.

The chain joins TRBV7-8 to TRBJ2-4; 8 bases align to TRBD2. Germline V CDR1 and CDR2: SGHVS, FQNEAQ. The CDR3 extends over 17 amino acids. Trimming took 5 bases from V and 3 from J; bases not matched to a gene: 12. The CDR3: CASSPSQREQVKNIQYF. CDR3 coding DNA: TGTGCCAGCAGCCCCTCGCAGCGGGAGCAGGTCAAAAACATTCAGTACTTC.

CDR3 protein: CASRGGRAQNEQFF. The CDR3 coding sequence is TGTGCCAGCCGGGGCGGGAGGGCCCAAAATGAGCAGTTCTTC. The gene calls are TRBV7-2 and TRBJ2-1, with 9 bases lining up with TRBD2. Losses at the gene ends were 8 bases for V and 7 bases for J; bases not matched to a gene: 9. CDR1 and CDR2 (germline): SGHTA, FQGNSA. The CDR3 covers 14 residues.

The rearrangement joins TRBV5-1 to TRBJ2-2; D perhaps matches TRBD1 (6 bases). From germline, CDR1 is SGHRS and CDR2 YFSETQ. V lost 4 bases, J lost 5 bases, and 12 bases lay in between. This CDR3 comprises 14 residues. This CDR3 reads CASSPGHQTGELFF. CDR3 DNA sequence: TGCGCCAGCAGCCCGGGACACCAAACCGGGGAGCTGTTTTTT.

V usage is TRBV2 and J usage is TRBJ2-2; D unclear. With 6 bases removed from V and 0 bases from J, the gap between germline ends came to 8 bases. Germline-derived CDR1 and CDR2 are SNHLY and FYNNEI. The CDR3 loop spans 14 amino acids. The CDR3 bases are TGTGCCAGCAGAGGGCGGTCGAACACCGGGGAGCTGTTTTTT. Its protein product is CASRGRSNTGELFF.

V gene TRBV27 combines with J gene TRBJ2-1; tentatively, D is TRBD2 (6 bases). The CDR3 runs to 17 residues. CDR1 and CDR2 from the germline V gene are MNHEY and SMNVEV (reference sequence). Trimming cost V 4 bases and J 1 base, with 17 bases left between them. CDR3 amino acids: CASSYKGRRGSYNEQFF. The CDR3 coding sequence is TGTGCCAGCAGTTACAAGGGACGCCGGGGGTCCTACAATGAGCAGTTCTTC.

The CDR3 region has the DNA TGTGCCAGCAGCTTAGGGACTAGCGCGTCTTGTTATTTT. This codes for CASSLGTSASCYF. The genes are TRBV5-6 and TRBJ2-3; 10 bases line up with TRBD2. CDR1 is SGHDT and CDR2 is YYEEEE in the germline V gene. This CDR3 contains 13 residues. V shed 2 bases and J 15 bases; nucleotides not matched to a gene: 9.

The rearrangement joins TRBV5-6 to TRBJ1-3; D is uncertain. V was cut by 4 bases and J by 2 bases, with 13 bases left in between. The CDR3 sequence is 15 residues long. The V gene's germline CDR1 is SGHDT and CDR2 YYEEEE. CDR3 loop: CASSVGPTPGNTIYF. Written as DNA, the CDR3 is TGTGCCAGCAGCGTTGGACCTACCCCTGGAAACACCATATATTTT. Looking up the rest from reference TRBV5-6 and TRBJ1-3 gives the full variable domain: DAGVTQSPTHLIKTRGQQVTLRCSPKSGHDTVSWYQQALGQGPQFIFQYYEEEERQRGNFPDRFSGHQFPNYSSELNVNALLLGDSALYLCASSVGPTPGNTIYFGEGSWLTVV.

This clone is labeled as medium-sized. J is TRBJ1-3 and V is TRBV6-5, with TRBD1 matching 7 bases. The trim removed 0 bases at V and 3 bases at J, leaving 2 bases unmatched. Germline V gene lookup returns CDR1 MNHEY and CDR2 SVGAGI. The CDR3 sequence is 15 residues long. CDR3 coding DNA: TGTGCCAGCAGTTACTCCGGGACAGTTGGAAACACCATATATTTT. Its protein product is CASSYSGTVGNTIYF.

The chain joins TRBV5-1 to TRBJ2-5; no clear D gene. This CDR3 spans 13 amino acids. V gave up 4 bases and J gave up 2 bases, with 9 bases separating them. Germline assignment: CDR1 SGHRS and CDR2 YFSETQ. Written as DNA, the CDR3 is TGCGCCAGCAGCCTACAGAGTCAAGAGACCCAGTACTTC. Its protein is CASSLQSQETQYF.

V and J are TRBV21-1 and TRBJ2-7; the table names TRBD2, a call not compared with the DNA. TRBV21-1 is reported as a pseudogene. The CDR3 contains 16 residues. The CDR3 DNA is TGTGCCAGCAGCAAATTACGCCAGCGGGAGCGACACGAGCAGTACTTC. Translated: CASSKLRQRERHEQYF.

The chain joins TRBV6-1 to TRBJ1-1, with D perhaps matching TRBD1 (6 bases). The length of the CDR3 is 14 residues. CDR1 and CDR2 from the germline V gene are MNHNS and SASEGT. V lost 8 bases and J 8 bases, leaving 21 bases between the germline ends. CDR3: CASCSAPGAREAFF. CDR3 in DNA: TGTGCCAGCTGTTCTGCCCCAGGGGCCCGGGAAGCTTTCTTT.

Note on this clone: Distinct nucleotide sequences in the sample also encode this CDR3. This chain connects TRBV4-3 to TRBJ2-5; the D call may be TRBD1 or TRBD2 (6 bases each). Between the trimmed V and J ends, which lost 0 bases and 2 bases, there was a span of 10 bases. CDR3 length equals 15 residues. The V gene's germline CDR1 is LGHNA and CDR2 YSLEER. The CDR3 nucleotides read TGCGCCAGCAGCCAAGAGGGGGGCTCACAAGAGACCCAGTACTTC. It specifies CASSQEGGSQETQYF.

The chain couples TRBV5-1 to TRBJ1-2; D unresolved. CDR1 SGHRS and CDR2 YFSETQ come from the germline V gene. Trimming left V 3 bases short and J 3 bases short, with 9 bases between. The CDR3 is made up of 13 amino acids. The CDR3 spells CASSSTRDYGYTF. The CDR3 region has the DNA TGCGCCAGCAGCTCGACAAGGGACTATGGCTACACCTTC.

V and J are TRBV19 and TRBJ1-2; TRBD1 matches at 8 bases. The CDR3 length is 13 residues. Germline-derived CDR1 and CDR2 are LNHDA and SQIVND (reference sequence). Trimming cost V 7 bases and J 7 bases; bases outside gene matches: 8. CDR3 sequence: CASMPGQGGGYTF. The CDR3 bases are TGTGCCAGTATGCCCGGACAGGGCGGTGGCTACACCTTC.

The rearrangement links TRBV7-9 to TRBJ2-1; D ambiguous. The CDR3 length is 11 residues. V lost 11 bases and J lost 0, with 5 bases in between. Per germline, CDR1 SEHNR and CDR2 FQNEAQ (reference sequence). Here the CDR3 DNA reads TGTGCCGCCAGCTCCTACAATGAGCAGTTCTTC. It codes for CAASSYNEQFF.

V is TRBV2 and J is TRBJ2-4, with TRBD2 identical over 7 bases. This CDR3 is 17 amino acids long. V was clipped by 6 bases and J by 0 bases; unmatched bases: 11. Looked up from germline, CDR1 is SNHLY and CDR2 is FYNNEI. CDR3 bases: TGTGCCAGCAGCCGATGGGGGGGTCGGATAGCCAAAAACATTCAGTACTTC. Its protein product is CASSRWGGRIAKNIQYF.

This chain joins TRBV6-1 and TRBJ1-3, with D unresolved. CDR3 length: 15 amino acids. CDR1 and CDR2 (germline): MNHNS, SASEGT. The V end lost 6 bases, the J end lost 3 bases, and 15 bases lay between the germline ends. Here the CDR3 DNA reads TGTGCCAGCAGCGTCTCGTGGACGGATGGAAACACCATATATTTT. Translated: CASSVSWTDGNTIYF.

The gene calls are TRBV4-2 and TRBJ2-5; the D is unclear. The V end lost 0 bases, the J end lost 5 bases, and 10 bases lay between the germline ends. Germline V CDR1 and CDR2: LGHNA, YNFKEQ. This CDR3 contains 14 residues. The CDR3 coding sequence is TGTGCCAGCAGCCAAGATCCTGGGGTGGAGACCCAGTACTTC. As protein: CASSQDPGVETQYF.

This sequence joins TRBV5-3 and TRBJ1-5; D not certain. TRBV5-3 is an ORF; its function is uncertain. This CDR3 spans 14 amino acids. V lost 8 bases and J lost 0, with 12 bases in between. The CDR3, as DNA: TGTGCCAGCAGCCTCGGCGGTAGCAATCAGCCCCAGCATTTT. It codes for CASSLGGSNQPQHF.

The chain combines TRBV6-6 with TRBJ1-4, with unresolved D. Trimming pared 2 bases from V and 0 bases from J, leaving 7 bases between. There are 15 residues in the CDR3. Per the germline V gene, CDR1 is MNHNY and CDR2 is SVGAGI (reference sequence). The CDR3 loop is CASSYDGATNEKLFF. CDR3 in DNA: TGTGCCAGCAGTTACGACGGTGCAACTAATGAAAAACTGTTTTTT.